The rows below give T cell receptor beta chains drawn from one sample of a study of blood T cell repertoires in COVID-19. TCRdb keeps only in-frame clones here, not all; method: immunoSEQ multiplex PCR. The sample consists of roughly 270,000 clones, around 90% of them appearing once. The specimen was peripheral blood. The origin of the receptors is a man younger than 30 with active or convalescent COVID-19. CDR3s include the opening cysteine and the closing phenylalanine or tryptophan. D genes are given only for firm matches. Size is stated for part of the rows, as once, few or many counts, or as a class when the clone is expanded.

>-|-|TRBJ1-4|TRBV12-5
TGTGCTAGTGGTTTGGTAATAGGGATGAGGGGGAATGAAAAACTGTTTTTT
CASGLVIGMRGNEKLFF
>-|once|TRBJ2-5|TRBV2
TGTGCCAGCAGTCCGACTAAGACTAGGAAAGAGACCCAGTACTTC
CASSPTKTRKETQYF
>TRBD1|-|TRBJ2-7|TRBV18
TGTGCCAGCTCACCACCACAGGGGTTCTCCTACGAGCAGTACTTC
CASSPPQGFSYEQYF
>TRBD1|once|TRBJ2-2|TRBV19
TGTGCCAGTACCCCAACCAGGGGGACCGCCTCCGAGCTGTTTTTT
CASTPTRGTASELFF
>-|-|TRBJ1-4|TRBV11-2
TGTGCCAGCAGCTTAGGGGGACTACTGTTTTTT
CASSLGGLLFF
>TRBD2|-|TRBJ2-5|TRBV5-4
TGTGCCAGCAGCCCGACTAGCGGGGAAGAGACCCAGTACTTC
CASSPTSGEETQYF
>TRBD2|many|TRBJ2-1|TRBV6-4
TGTGCCAGCAGTGACCTAGCGGGTCCCAATGAGCAGTTCTTC
CASSDLAGPNEQFF
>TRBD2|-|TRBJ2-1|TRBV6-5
TGTGCCAGCAGTTACTCAAGGACTAGCGGGGGGCGGAAGCAGTTCTTC
CASSYSRTSGGRKQFF
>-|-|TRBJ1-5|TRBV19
TGTGCCAGTAGTATAGAACTCAGGGATGTACCCCAGCATTTT
CASSIELRDVPQHF
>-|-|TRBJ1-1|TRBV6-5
TGTGCCAGCTGCAGGGTTGCGAACACTGAAGCTTTCTTT
CASCRVANTEAFF
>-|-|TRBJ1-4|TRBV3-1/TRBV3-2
TGTGCCAGCAGCCAGGTTTGGACAGCCCCTAATGAAAAACTGTTTTTT
CASSQVWTAPNEKLFF
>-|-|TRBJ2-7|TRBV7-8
TGTGCCAGCAGTAGCGATTACGAGCAGTACTTC
CASSSDYEQYF